This TCR beta chain was observed in a study of blood T cell repertoires in COVID-19. CDR1 and CDR2 (germline): SGHTA, FQGNSA. The CDR3 covers 12 residues. V gave up 5 bases and J gave up 3 bases, with 8 bases separating them. Assay used: immunoSEQ multiplex PCR; TCRdb lists only in-frame clones, some missing. This sample has more than 85,000 clones, with around nine tenths found just once. The receptor was isolated from a woman older than 75 with acute or convalescent COVID-19. J is TRBJ2-7 and V is TRBV7-2; D is possibly TRBD1 (6 bases). Material for sequencing was peripheral blood. Here the CDR3 reads CASSRTDYEQYF. CDR3 DNA sequence: TGTGCCAGCAGCCGGACAGACTACGAGCAGTACTTC.